The entry below describes one T cell receptor beta chain. Its antigen is unknown. This likely came from a read error, as a far larger clone is one base away. Sequencing was performed with immunoSEQ multiplex PCR; in TCRdb, only in-frame clones are kept and a portion is missing. The table shows under 130,000 clones, with about 72% occurring only once. V was clipped by 6 bases and J by 1 base; unmatched bases: 1. The CDR3 extends over 13 amino acids. Germline values: CDR1 SSHAT, CDR2 FNYEAQ (reference sequence). There were no recent acute infections or vaccinations among the donors, who were healthy HIV-negative adults. This sample was included in a study of shared clonotypes between healthy human individuals. The wider study: Each donor contributed plates that comprised three CD4 naive, three CD4 memory, two CD8 naive and one CD8 memory.

Overall study results and limits: Among a few donors, approximately 5% of naive CD4 clonotypes were found in common.

The chain joins TRBV7-7 to TRBJ2-3; TRBD2 matches 7 bases. This clonotype was obtained from a woman aged 25 to 39 in good health. Material: memory CD8+ T cells sorted from blood. The subset denotes: CD45RO+ cells pooled with CCR7-negative TemRA cells. CDR3 sequence: CASSSGRTDTQYF. The CDR3 DNA is TGTGCCAGCAGTAGCGGGCGCACAGATACGCAGTATTTT.